Presented here are 30 T cell receptor beta chains from one specimen sequenced in a study of blood T cell repertoires in COVID-19. Repertoires were generated with immunoSEQ multiplex PCR, while TCRdb's copy carries only in-frame clones and drops some. The profile shows some 240,000 clones, roughly 92% of them singletons. Sequences were obtained from peripheral blood. These receptors were collected from a man aged 55 to 70 with COVID-19, enrolled during active disease.

The chain is built from TRBV7-9 and TRBJ1-2, with 7 bases identical to TRBD1. The CDR3 consists of 15 residues. With V trimmed by 2 bases and J by 8 bases, 11 bases remained unmatched. Germline assignment: CDR1 SEHNR and CDR2 FQNEAQ (reference sequence). CDR3 coding DNA: TGTGCCAGCAGCTTAAGGCCAGGGGGTCGACGGGGCTACACCTTC. This gives the protein CASSLRPGGRRGYTF.

This chain links TRBV9 with TRBJ2-5; TRBD2 matches at 13 bases. The ends lost 3 bases at V and 2 bases at J; junction bases unmatched: 4. The germline gives CDR1 SGDLS, CDR2 YYNGEE. The CDR3 covers 16 residues. The CDR3 nucleotides read TGTGCCAGCAGCGCCCGACTAGCGGGAGGACAAGAGACCCAGTACTTC. It translates to CASSARLAGGQETQYF.

The gene calls are TRBV7-2 and TRBJ1-1, with a tentative D call TRBD1 (5 bases). Germline lookup yields CDR1 SGHTA and CDR2 FQGNSA. This CDR3 comprises 13 residues. The V end was cut by 6 bases, the J end by 1 base, with 9 bases between. As DNA, the CDR3 is TGTGCCAGCAGAAGCGGGGGGAACACTGAAGCTTTCTTT. Translation gives CASRSGGNTEAFF.

This clone has a single count. The chain combines TRBV7-2 with TRBJ2-2; TRBD1 matches 10 bases. With 4 bases clipped from V and 7 bases from J, the junction kept 15 bases outside the gene matches. Germline V CDR1 and CDR2: SGHTA, FQGNSA. The CDR3 is 18 residues long. CDR3 nucleotides: TGTGCCAGCAGCTCAACTCCGGGACAGGGGTATAGGGGCGGGGAGCTGTTTTTT. Encoded protein: CASSSTPGQGYRGGELFF.

The chain employs TRBV13 and TRBJ2-7; 9 bases map to TRBD2. The germline V gene has CDR1 PRHDT and CDR2 FYEKMQ (reference sequence). CDR3 length equals 15 residues. V shed 5 bases, J shed 0 bases, and the junction held 5 bases outside the gene matches. The CDR3 nucleotides read TGTGCCAGCAGCCTGTCGGGACTAGCCTCCTACGAGCAGTACTTC. Translating gives CASSLSGLASYEQYF.

This rearrangement joins TRBV7-3 to TRBJ2-1; 9 bases match TRBD2. Germline values: CDR1 SGHTA, CDR2 FQGTGA. This CDR3 is built from 18 residues. V shed 2 bases, J shed 10 bases, and the junction held 18 bases outside the gene matches. The CDR3 region is CASSLQPLVVAGVGEQFF. The CDR3, as DNA: TGTGCCAGCAGCTTACAACCTCTGGTGGTAGCGGGAGTTGGAGAGCAGTTCTTC.

The chain is built from TRBV5-6 and TRBJ2-7; D not resolved. The germline V gene encodes CDR1 SGHDT and CDR2 YYEEEE. The CDR3 has 12 amino acids. Trimming pared 1 base from V and 6 bases from J, leaving 8 bases between. CDR3: CASSLWLGEQYF. In DNA form, the CDR3 reads TGTGCCAGCAGCTTGTGGCTTGGCGAGCAGTACTTC.

The rearrangement uses TRBV5-1 and TRBJ2-1, with 9 positions matching TRBD2. CDR1 is SGHRS, CDR2 YFSETQ, per germline. The V segment lost 3 bases and the J segment 4 bases; nucleotides outside the gene matches: 8. This CDR3 region has 16 residues. CDR3 bases: TGCGCCAGCAGCTCAACGAGCGGGGGGACGTACAATGAGCAGTTCTTC. This codes for CASSSTSGGTYNEQFF.

The CDR3 sequence: CASSSEWGDGYTF. Written as DNA, the CDR3 is TGTGCCAGCAGCTCAGAGTGGGGCGACGGCTACACCTTC. The chain recombines TRBV7-3 with TRBJ1-2; weak D call: TRBD1 (5 bases). Germline values: CDR1 SGHTA, CDR2 FQGTGA. V was pared by 4 bases and J by 8 bases, with 14 bases between. The CDR3 extends over 13 amino acids.

The chain couples TRBV9 to TRBJ2-1; D is possibly TRBD2 (5 bases). Trimming removed 10 bases from V and 8 bases from J, with 10 bases in between. This CDR3 region has 10 residues. Looked up from germline, CDR1 is SGDLS and CDR2 is YYNGEE. The CDR3 is CAPRAHEQFF. DNA of the CDR3: TGTGCCCCGCGGGCCCATGAGCAGTTCTTC. Drawing the rest from reference TRBV9 and TRBJ2-1, the complete variable domain is DSGVTQTPKHLITATGQRVTLRCSPRSGDLSVYWYQQSLDQGLQFLIQYYNGEERAKGNILERFSAQQFPDLHSELNLSSLELGDSALYFCAPRAHEQFFGPGTRLTVL.

The V call is TRBV6-5, the J call TRBJ2-7, with 10 bases identical to TRBD1. The CDR3 has 15 amino acids. Germline V gene sequence: CDR1 MNHEY, CDR2 SVGAGI. The V gene end was trimmed by 4 bases and the J gene end by 4 bases; junction bases not matched to a gene: 7. In nucleotides, the CDR3 is TGTGCCAGCAGTTCTCGACAGGGGGCGCCGTACGAGCAGTACTTC. It is translated as CASSSRQGAPYEQYF.

CDR3 sequence (DNA): TGTGCCAGTAGTCGCGGGACAGTTGGAACTAACTATGGCTACACCTTC. Its protein product is CASSRGTVGTNYGYTF. The chain employs TRBV19 and TRBJ1-2; TRBD1 matches at 7 bases. The CDR3 extends over 16 amino acids. J was trimmed by 0 bases and V by 5 bases; bases with no gene match: 9. Germline lookup yields CDR1 LNHDA and CDR2 SQIVND (reference sequence).

This chain joins TRBV21-1 and TRBJ1-2; the table's D call TRBD1 went unverified against the DNA. TRBV21-1 is a recognized pseudogene. This CDR3 has 15 residues. The CDR3 is CASSKGALHFYGYTF. The CDR3 bases are TGTGCCAGCAGCAAAGGGGCCCTCCATTTTTATGGCTACACCTTC.

The chain joins TRBV5-1 to TRBJ2-5, with 8 bases fitting TRBD2. V shed 0 bases, J shed 2 bases, and the junction held 6 bases outside the gene matches. Germline assignment: CDR1 SGHRS and CDR2 YFSETQ. The CDR3 is 16 residues long. Here the CDR3 reads CASSLAGAGVQETQYF. The DNA of the CDR3 is TGCGCCAGCAGCTTGGCCGGAGCGGGAGTTCAAGAGACCCAGTACTTC.

The genes are TRBV7-9 and TRBJ2-7; D possibly corresponds to TRBD2 (5 bases). CDR1 is SEHNR, CDR2 FQNEAQ, per germline (reference sequence). Trimming cost V 5 bases and J 3 bases, with 11 bases left between them. The CDR3 consists of 13 residues. CDR3 sequence reads: CASSPAGIYEQYF. CDR3 bases: TGTGCCAGCAGCCCCGCCGGGATCTACGAGCAGTACTTC.

This chain connects TRBV3-1 (or the pseudogene TRBV3-2) to TRBJ2-7; D may be TRBD1 (6 bases). The ends were cut back, 0 bases at V and 5 bases at J, with 17 bases in the middle. The CDR3 totals 16 residues. Per the germline V gene, CDR1 is LGHDT and CDR2 is YNNKEL (reference sequence). This CDR3 reads CASSQDPPGANHEQYF. CDR3 bases: TGTGCCAGCAGCCAAGATCCGCCAGGGGCAAACCACGAGCAGTACTTC.

The V gene is TRBV4-2, the J gene TRBJ2-3; 13 bases align to TRBD2. Germline V gives CDR1 LGHNA, CDR2 YNFKEQ. The CDR3 has 18 residues. With V trimmed by 4 bases and J by 1 base, 8 bases remained unmatched. The CDR3 is CASSPEGLAGVGTDTQYF. The CDR3 DNA follows: TGTGCCAGCAGCCCTGAAGGACTAGCGGGGGTCGGCACAGATACGCAGTATTTT.

The V gene is TRBV30, the J gene TRBJ1-5; D not certain. With 1 base removed from V and 0 bases from J, the gap between germline ends came to 7 bases. The CDR3 runs 14 residues. The germline V gene has CDR1 GTSNPN and CDR2 SVGIG (reference sequence). The CDR3 coding sequence is TGTGCCTGGAGTGAAATCAGTAGCAATCAGCCCCAGCATTTT. It codes for CAWSEISSNQPQHF. Full variable domain (outside the CDR3, taken from reference TRBV30 and TRBJ1-5): SQTIHQWPATLVQPVGSPLSLECTVEGTSNPNLYWYRQAAGRGLQLLFYSVGIGQISSEVPQNLSASRPQDRQFILSSKKLLLSDSGFYLCAWSEISSNQPQHFGDGTRLSIL.

The chain has TRBV4-3 and TRBJ2-1; 7 positions match TRBD2. The CDR3 consists of 12 residues. Looked up from germline, CDR1 is LGHNA and CDR2 is YSLEER. V shed 4 bases, J shed 8 bases, and the junction held 2 bases outside the gene matches. CDR3: CASSREGHEQFF. DNA of the CDR3: TGCGCCAGCAGCCGGGAGGGCCATGAGCAGTTCTTC.

J is TRBJ1-5 and V is TRBV5-1, with a possible D match to TRBD1 (6 bases). CDR3 length: 15 residues. In germline, CDR1 is SGHRS, CDR2 YFSETQ. The V gene lost 1 base and the J gene lost 4 bases, with 12 bases spanning the gap. The CDR3 DNA sequence: TGCGCCAGCAGCTTGACCCCGGACAGAAATCAGCCCCAGCATTTT. Translation gives CASSLTPDRNQPQHF.

The chain employs TRBV9 and TRBJ2-1, with 11 bases that match TRBD2. V was clipped by 0 bases and J by 9 bases; unmatched bases: 5. The CDR3 runs 15 residues. Germline V gives CDR1 SGDLS, CDR2 YYNGEE. The CDR3 DNA reads as TGTGCCAGCAGCGTAGATGCTAGCGGGAGGATTGAGCAGTTCTTC. Its protein product is CASSVDASGRIEQFF.

This chain joins TRBV3-1 (or the pseudogene TRBV3-2) and TRBJ1-3; D not certain. CDR1 and CDR2 from the germline V gene are LGHDT and YNNKEL (reference sequence). Trimming took 6 bases from V and 2 from J, leaving 20 bases between them. The CDR3 spans 17 residues. CDR3 in DNA: TGTGCCAGCAGTCCCACCCCATCCAGGAGGGCTGGAAACACCATATATTTT. This gives the protein CASSPTPSRRAGNTIYF.

The chain recombines TRBV6-5 with TRBJ1-1; D is uncertain. With 2 bases removed from V and 1 base from J, the gap between germline ends came to 11 bases. This CDR3 spans 15 amino acids. CDR1 is MNHEY, CDR2 SVGAGI, per germline. The CDR3 region has the DNA TGTGCCAGCAGTTACCGGAGTCGGGGGAACACTGAAGCTTTCTTT. Protein sequence: CASSYRSRGNTEAFF.

The J gene is TRBJ2-1, the V gene TRBV5-1; D is uncertain. The CDR3 contains 16 residues. V lost 0 bases, J lost 3 bases, and 13 bases lay in between. The V gene's germline CDR1 is SGHRS and CDR2 YFSETQ. The DNA of the CDR3 is TGCGCCAGCAGCTTGGGTGGTAGCATTGACTACAATGAGCAGTTCTTC. Protein sequence: CASSLGGSIDYNEQFF.

J is TRBJ2-2 and V is TRBV19; perhaps TRBD1 as D (8 bases). With 3 bases removed from V and 4 bases from J, the gap between germline ends came to 18 bases. CDR3 size: 17 residues. The germline V gene has CDR1 LNHDA and CDR2 SQIVND (reference sequence). As DNA, the CDR3 is TGTGCCAGTAGTATCGGGGGGCAGGGGGCGACCACCGGGGAGCTGTTTTTT. Translation: CASSIGGQGATTGELFF.

This chain uses TRBV2 with TRBJ1-4; 11 bases line up with TRBD1. This CDR3 contains 15 residues. The germline V gene has CDR1 SNHLY and CDR2 FYNNEI. V trimming: 7 bases; J trimming: 8 bases; junction bases outside the gene matches: 9. CDR3 amino acids: CASTPSGTGGEKLFF. The CDR3, as DNA: TGTGCCAGCACTCCCTCCGGGACAGGGGGAGAAAAACTGTTTTTT.

J is TRBJ2-2 and V is TRBV11-2; TRBD1 is a possible D gene (5 bases). The V end was cut by 5 bases, the J end by 4 bases, with 20 bases between. This CDR3 is 17 amino acids long. Per the germline V gene, CDR1 is SGHAT and CDR2 is FQNNGV. The DNA for the CDR3 is TGTGCCAGCAGCCCTCTCCCCCAAGGGGTGCTCACCGGGGAGCTGTTTTTT. It encodes CASSPLPQGVLTGELFF.

The gene calls are TRBV28 and TRBJ1-4, with a tentative D call TRBD1 (6 bases). CDR1 MDHEN and CDR2 SYDVKM come from the germline V gene. V was pared by 7 bases and J by 7 bases, with 16 bases between. This CDR3 is built from 14 residues. CDR3 sequence (DNA): TGTGCCAGCACCTCTCAGGGGAGTGGTGAAAAACTGTTTTTT. Its protein is CASTSQGSGEKLFF.

The rearrangement uses TRBV28 and TRBJ1-5; TRBD1 might be the D (5 bases). CDR3 size: 13 residues. Germline CDR1 MDHEN, CDR2 SYDVKM. V was cut by 8 bases and J by 2 bases, with 10 bases left in between. This CDR3 is CASRPGGNQPQHF. CDR3 coding DNA: TGTGCCAGCCGACCGGGGGGCAATCAGCCCCAGCATTTT.

This clone was found once. The chain is built from TRBV5-6 and TRBJ1-3; TRBD1 might be the D (5 bases). The CDR3 runs 16 residues. Trimming pared 1 base from V and 0 bases from J, leaving 11 bases between. Germline CDR1 is SGHDT and CDR2 is YYEEEE. CDR3: CASSLPMGGSGNTIYF. The CDR3, as DNA: TGTGCCAGCAGCTTGCCAATGGGGGGCTCTGGAAACACCATATATTTT.